This TCR beta chain was retrieved from a study of T cells in Graves' hyperthyroidism and ophthalmopathy. Background on the study: Sampling of peripheral blood happened at initial diagnosis, prior to any treatment.

Source material for PBMCs was about 10 ml fresh peripheral blood. TCR beta CDR3 regions were amplified from RNA transcripts. A first-round RT-PCR of the TCR CDR3 used the HTBI primer set. TCRdb recomputed calls from the multiplex PCR reads with MiXCR, one row per CDR3 protein. The repertoire has approximately 600,000 distinct CDR3 sequences, about 15% of them found once; the top ten carry about 5.8%. The study's findings and limits: The model predicted ophthalmopathy a median about 6.6 months before onset.

Many counts were recorded for this clonotype. Its specificity is not known. Germline V gene lookup returns CDR1 SGHKS and CDR2 YYEKEE (reference sequence). This CDR3 is built from 13 residues. The V end was cut by 0 bases, the J end by 2 bases, with 6 bases between. This clonotype originated in a woman in her twenties or thirties with Graves' hyperthyroidism that later progressed to Graves' ophthalmopathy. The chain has TRBV5-5 and TRBJ2-7; D remains unclear. The sample comprised blood. The CDR3 DNA follows: TGTGCCAGCAGCTTGGCTAGTACCTACGAGCAGTACTTC. Translated, it gives CASSLASTYEQYF.